This is a list of T cell receptor beta chains from one sample in a study of T cell responses to AZD1222 COVID-19 vaccine. Assay used: immunoSEQ multiplex PCR; TCRdb lists only in-frame clones, some missing. Of around 150,000 clones listed, over 85% were seen once; the top ten hold about 6.7%. The specimen was peripheral blood, collected 28 days after the second AZD1222 dose. All receptors come from an adult who received the AZD1222 COVID-19 vaccine. Both conserved end residues are part of each CDR3. A D gene is named only where the DNA matches it firmly. A clone size is listed for some rows: how often the clone was seen (once, few, many), or a class if it is expanded.

D | size | J | V | CDR3 | DNA
. | . | TRBJ1-1 | TRBV6-5 | CASRRQGNTEAFF | TGTGCCAGCAGACGTCAGGGCAACACTGAAGCTTTCTTT
. | . | TRBJ2-1 | TRBV30 | CAWGGLYNEQFF | TGTGCCTGGGGGGGACTCTACAATGAGCAGTTCTTC
. | . | TRBJ1-2 | TRBV12-3/TRBV12-4 | CASSRTDMRGYTF | TGTGCCAGCAGTCGGACAGACATGCGGGGCTACACCTTC
. | . | TRBJ1-1 | TRBV5-5 | CASSLLFRNTEAFF | TGTGCCAGCAGCTTGTTATTTCGGAACACTGAAGCTTTCTTT
. | once | TRBJ2-2 | TRBV7-3 | CASSSLSKGGWPGELFF | TGTGCCAGCAGCAGCTTGTCGAAAGGGGGGTGGCCCGGGGAGCTGTTTTTT
. | . | TRBJ1-1 | TRBV6-5 | CASSYSRGVGTEAFF | TGTGCCAGCAGTTACTCGAGAGGGGTGGGCACTGAAGCTTTCTTT
. | . | TRBJ1-5 | TRBV7-2 | CASSLAPGSQPQHF | TGTGCCAGCAGCTTAGCTCCGGGGAGTCAGCCCCAGCATTTT
. | . | TRBJ2-3 | TRBV3-1/TRBV3-2 | CASSQEQGMVTDTQYF | TGTGCCAGCAGCCAAGAGCAGGGAATGGTAACAGATACGCAGTATTTT
. | . | TRBJ1-3 | TRBV30 | CAWRPQGNTIYF | TGTGCCTGGAGGCCACAGGGAAACACCATATATTTT
. | . | TRBJ1-6 | TRBV6-5 | CASSTVRRDNSPLHF | TGTGCCAGCAGTACGGTCCGGCGCGATAATTCACCCCTCCACTTT
. | . | TRBJ2-7 | TRBV7-8 | CASSSRQQPYEQYF | TGTGCCAGCAGCTCACGGCAGCAACCTTACGAGCAGTACTTC
TRBD2 | . | TRBJ2-7 | TRBV4-2 | CASSQETGLAGLYEQYF | TGTGCCAGCAGCCAAGAGACGGGACTAGCGGGGCTCTACGAGCAGTACTTC
. | . | TRBJ2-7 | TRBV4-1 | CASSRKADSYEQYF | TGCGCCAGCAGCCGCAAAGCGGACTCCTACGAGCAGTACTTC
TRBD1 | . | TRBJ1-2 | TRBV5-1 | CASSLLQGYGYTF | TGCGCCAGCAGCTTGTTACAGGGGTATGGCTACACCTTC
. | . | TRBJ1-1 | TRBV20-1 | CSASRPGFTEAFF | TGCAGTGCTAGTAGGCCGGGGTTCACTGAAGCTTTCTTT
. | . | TRBJ1-3 | TRBV12-3/TRBV12-4 | CASSFGVGNTIYF | TGTGCCAGCAGTTTTGGAGTTGGAAACACCATATATTTT
. | . | TRBJ2-1 | TRBV10-3 | CAIRAKDSSYNEQFF | TGTGCCATCAGGGCGAAGGACAGCTCCTACAATGAGCAGTTCTTC
. | . | TRBJ1-1 | TRBV15 | CATSRDKLNTEAFF | TGTGCCACCAGCAGAGATAAACTGAACACTGAAGCTTTCTTT
TRBD2 | . | TRBJ2-5 | TRBV18 | CASSRDGLGGTQYF | TGTGCCAGCTCACGGGACGGACTAGGCGGAACCCAGTACTTC
. | once | TRBJ2-7 | TRBV21-1 | CASSLEGEQYF | TGTGCCAGCAGCCTCGAGGGGGAGCAGTACTTC
. | . | TRBJ1-5 | TRBV27 | CASSFSGESNQPQHF | TGTGCCAGCAGTTTTTCCGGGGAAAGCAATCAGCCCCAGCATTTT
TRBD2 | . | TRBJ2-3 | TRBV5-4 | CASSLERGPRDTQYF | TGTGCCAGCAGCTTGGAGCGGGGGCCGCGGGATACGCAGTATTTT
. | once | TRBJ1-3 | TRBV30 | CAWGFDSGNTIYF | TGTGCCTGGGGATTTGATTCTGGAAACACCATATATTTT
TRBD1 | . | TRBJ1-2 | TRBV11-2 | CASSLDWTGRKDGYTF | TGTGCCAGCAGCTTAGACTGGACAGGGAGGAAGGATGGCTACACCTTC
. | . | TRBJ1-2 | TRBV18 | CASSRIQGTNGYTF | TGTGCCAGCTCACGAATCCAGGGGACCAATGGCTACACCTTC
TRBD1 | . | TRBJ1-2 | TRBV19 | CASTEGGYRLYGYTF | TGTGCCAGTACCGAAGGGGGCTACAGACTGTATGGCTACACCTTC
TRBD2 | once | TRBJ2-1 | TRBV19 | CASSIASGGNNEQFF | TGTGCCAGTAGTATCGCTAGCGGGGGGAACAATGAGCAGTTCTTC
. | . | TRBJ2-3 | TRBV4-3 | CASRDVATDTQYF | TGCGCCAGCAGGGACGTGGCGACAGATACGCAGTATTTT
. | . | TRBJ1-1 | TRBV6-5 | CASSYLPRQETSAFF | TGTGCCAGCAGTTACCTCCCCCGACAGGAGACTTCCGCTTTCTTT
. | . | TRBJ1-2 | TRBV5-1 | CASSLETVTGSYTF | TGCGCCAGCAGCTTGGAGACCGTCACAGGGAGCTACACCTTC
. | . | TRBJ1-3 | TRBV18 | CASSRPTGTGNTIYF | TGTGCCAGCTCACGCCCTACGGGGACTGGAAACACCATATATTTT
. | . | TRBJ1-6 | TRBV7-9 | CASSLGPRAGDSPLHF | TGTGCCAGCAGCTTAGGTCCCCGGGCGGGGGATTCACCCCTCCACTTT
. | . | TRBJ2-5 | TRBV20-1 | CSVGTEETQYF | TGCAGTGTTGGGACCGAAGAGACCCAGTACTTC
TRBD1 | . | TRBJ2-5 | TRBV7-2 | CASSTDREETQYF | TGTGCCAGCAGCACGGACAGGGAAGAGACCCAGTACTTC
TRBD1 | . | TRBJ2-7 | TRBV7-3 | CASSLTKDRGEQYF | TGTGCCAGCAGCTTAACCAAGGACAGGGGCGAGCAGTACTTC
TRBD1 | . | TRBJ2-3 | TRBV13 | CASSRDRQTDTQYF | TGTGCCAGTTCCCGGGACAGGCAAACGGATACGCAGTATTTT
. | . | TRBJ2-1 | TRBV7-2 | CASSPRTGRDEQFF | TGTGCCAGCAGCCCCCGGACAGGGAGGGATGAGCAGTTCTTC
. | . | TRBJ1-2 | TRBV4-3 | CASSQDTSGVDGYTF | TGCGCCAGCAGCCAAGATACTTCAGGGGTTGATGGCTACACCTTC
. | . | TRBJ1-4 | TRBV2 | CASSDRARGREKLFF | TGTGCCAGCAGTGATAGGGCCAGGGGTAGGGAAAAACTGTTTTTT
TRBD1 | . | TRBJ1-1 | TRBV5-1 | CASSLQGDNTEAFF | TGCGCCAGCAGCCTACAGGGGGATAACACTGAAGCTTTCTTT
. | . | TRBJ1-2 | TRBV6-5 | CASSSYSAGYGYTF | TGTGCCAGCAGTTCCTACTCCGCGGGCTATGGCTACACCTTC
. | once | TRBJ2-5 | TRBV5-4 | CASSLSSTSETQYF | TGTGCCAGCAGCTTGTCGTCGACTAGTGAGACCCAGTACTTC
. | . | TRBJ2-1 | TRBV4-1 | CASSQVNEQFF | TGCGCCAGCAGCCAAGTGAATGAGCAGTTCTTC
. | . | TRBJ1-5 | TRBV10-3 | CAISDQKAGLDQPQHF | TGTGCCATCAGTGATCAAAAGGCAGGGTTGGATCAGCCCCAGCATTTT
. | . | TRBJ2-5 | TRBV19 | CARVFPSETQYF | TGTGCCAGGGTCTTTCCGTCAGAGACCCAGTACTTC
. | . | TRBJ1-1 | TRBV6-2/TRBV6-3 | CASSKQTRVNTEAFF | TGTGCCAGCAGTAAACAAACCAGGGTGAACACTGAAGCTTTCTTT
. | . | TRBJ1-6 | TRBV30 | CAWSVQASPLHF | TGTGCCTGGAGTGTACAGGCGTCACCCCTCCACTTT
. | once | TRBJ1-1 | TRBV19 | CASWSRGYTEAFF | TGTGCCAGTTGGTCGAGGGGCTACACTGAAGCTTTCTTT
TRBD1 | . | TRBJ1-5 | TRBV6-5 | CASSPDRIQPQHF | TGTGCCAGCAGTCCGGACAGGATCCAGCCCCAGCATTTT